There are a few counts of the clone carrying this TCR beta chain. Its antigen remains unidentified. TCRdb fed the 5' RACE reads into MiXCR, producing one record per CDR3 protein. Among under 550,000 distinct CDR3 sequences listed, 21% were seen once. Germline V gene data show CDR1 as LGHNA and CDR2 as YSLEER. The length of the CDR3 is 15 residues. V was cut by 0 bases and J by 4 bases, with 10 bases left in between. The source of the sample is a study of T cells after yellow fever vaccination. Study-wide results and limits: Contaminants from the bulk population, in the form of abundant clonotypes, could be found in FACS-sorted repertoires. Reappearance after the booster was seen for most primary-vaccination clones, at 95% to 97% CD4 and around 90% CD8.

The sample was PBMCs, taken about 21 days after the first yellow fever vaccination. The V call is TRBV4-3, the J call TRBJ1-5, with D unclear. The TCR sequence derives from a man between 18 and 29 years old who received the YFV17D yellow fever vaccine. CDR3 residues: CASSQDPAINQPQHF. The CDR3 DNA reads TGCGCCAGCAGCCAAGATCCGGCAATAAATCAGCCCCAGCATTTT.